The source of this T cell receptor (beta chain) is a study of T cell responses to AZD1222 COVID-19 vaccine. Data came from immunoSEQ multiplex PCR; TCRdb stores just in-frame clones and leaves some out. The sample includes about 79,000 clones, around 81% seen only once; the top ten take around 20%. V shed 0 bases, J shed 3 bases, and the junction held 7 bases outside the gene matches. This CDR3 contains 17 residues. Germline CDR1 reads SGHDN; CDR2 reads FVKESK. J is TRBJ2-1 and V is TRBV14; 8 bases align to TRBD2. This sequence was found in an adult in good health. Sequences were derived from peripheral blood, sampled on day 0 of AZD1222 vaccination. The CDR3 sequence: CASSQDMRAGDYNEQFF. Here the CDR3 DNA reads TGTGCCAGCAGCCAAGATATGAGAGCGGGGGACTACAATGAGCAGTTCTTC.